This T cell receptor beta chain was identified in a study of somatic mutations in cytotoxic T cells in rheumatoid arthritis. In the study overall: Flow-sorting brought some V beta antibody-stained T-cell populations to nearly 100% purity, V beta1+ cells sequenced for TCRB among them. The study, taken as a whole, reports: Increasing age coincided with elevated CD8+ clonality among rheumatoid arthritis patients, though not among healthy controls. Levels of CD8+ T-cell clonality in rheumatoid arthritis patients were statistically indistinguishable from those seen in age-matched healthy controls, with no significant difference.

Trimming left V 7 bases short and J 5 bases short, with 8 bases between. Germline V gene data show CDR1 as MDHEN and CDR2 as SYDVKM. The CDR3 contains 12 residues. This clone was detected only once. Antigen specificity is unknown. Positive magnetic bead selection, which isolated the CD4+ and CD8+ cells, was followed by a flow cytometry check of purity. The protocol was immunoSEQ multiplex PCR, while the TCRdb copy is restricted to in-frame clones and leaves out a portion. The sample includes about 25,000 clones, less than 85% of them seen just once. This sequence was found in a woman in her late teens or twenties in good health. This chain connects TRBV28 to TRBJ2-2; D is unclear. The sample taken for sequencing was CD8+ T cells sorted from blood. The CDR3 region has the DNA TGTGCCAGCACTTCTATTACCGGGGAGCTGTTTTTT. As protein: CASTSITGELFF.